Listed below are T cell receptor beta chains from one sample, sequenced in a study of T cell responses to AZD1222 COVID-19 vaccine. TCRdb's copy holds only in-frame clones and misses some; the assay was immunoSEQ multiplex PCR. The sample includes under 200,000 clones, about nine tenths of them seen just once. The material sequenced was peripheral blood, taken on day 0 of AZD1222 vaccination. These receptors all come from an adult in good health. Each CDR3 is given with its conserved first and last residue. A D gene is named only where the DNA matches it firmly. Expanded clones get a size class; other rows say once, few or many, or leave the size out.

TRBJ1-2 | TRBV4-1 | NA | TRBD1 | CASSHADRDYGYTF | TGCGCCAGCAGCCACGCAGACAGGGACTATGGCTACACCTTC
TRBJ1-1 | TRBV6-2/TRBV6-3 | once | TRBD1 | CASSYDRGAEAFF | TGTGCCAGCAGTTACGACAGGGGGGCTGAAGCTTTCTTT
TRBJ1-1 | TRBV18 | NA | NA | CASSPSAVPNTEAFF | TGTGCCAGCTCACCGTCCGCAGTGCCGAACACTGAAGCTTTCTTT
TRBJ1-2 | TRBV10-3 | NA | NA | CAISDKHPYGYTF | TGTGCCATCAGTGACAAACATCCCTATGGCTACACCTTC
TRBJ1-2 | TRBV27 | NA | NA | CASSLRAGNYGYTF | TGTGCCAGCAGTTTAAGAGCGGGGAACTATGGCTACACCTTC
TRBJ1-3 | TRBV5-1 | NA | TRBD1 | CASSLEGTAGNTIYF | TGCGCCAGCAGCTTGGAAGGGACAGCCGGAAACACCATATATTTT
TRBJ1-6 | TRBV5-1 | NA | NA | CASSLDSRGSSPLHF | TGCGCCAGCAGCTTGGATTCCAGGGGAAGTTCACCCCTCCACTTT
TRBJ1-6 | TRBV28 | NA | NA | CASVRDNTNSPLHF | TGTGCCTCCGTCCGGGACAATACGAATTCACCCCTCCACTTT
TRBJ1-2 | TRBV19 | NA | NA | CASSNRDQAAYGYTF | TGTGCCAGTAGTAACCGGGACCAGGCGGCATATGGCTACACCTTC
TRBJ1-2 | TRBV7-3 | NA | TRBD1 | CASSLTGESGRNYGYTF | TGTGCCAGCAGCCTGACAGGGGAGAGCGGCCGGAACTATGGCTACACCTTC
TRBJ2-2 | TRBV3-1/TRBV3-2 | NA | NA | CASSLWSGAIYPGELFF | TGTGCCAGCAGCCTGTGGTCCGGGGCAATCTACCCCGGGGAGCTGTTTTTT
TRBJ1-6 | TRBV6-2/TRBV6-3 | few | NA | CASSYSGSRSYNSPLHF | TGTGCCAGCAGTTATTCAGGATCACGCTCCTATAATTCACCCCTCCACTTT